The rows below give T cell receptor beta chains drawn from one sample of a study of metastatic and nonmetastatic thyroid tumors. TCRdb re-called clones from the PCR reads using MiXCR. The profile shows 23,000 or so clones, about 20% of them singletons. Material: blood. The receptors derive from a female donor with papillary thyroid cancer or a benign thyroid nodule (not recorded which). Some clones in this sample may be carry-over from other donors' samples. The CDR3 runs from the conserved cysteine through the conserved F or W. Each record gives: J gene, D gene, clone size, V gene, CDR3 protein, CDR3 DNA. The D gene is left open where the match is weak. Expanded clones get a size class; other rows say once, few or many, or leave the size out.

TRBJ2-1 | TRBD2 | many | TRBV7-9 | CASSSRTSGSDEQFF | TGTGCCAGCAGCTCCCGGACTAGCGGGAGTGATGAGCAGTTCTTC
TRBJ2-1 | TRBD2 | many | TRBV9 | CASSVTSGTDEQFF | TGTGCCAGCAGCGTGACTAGCGGGACGGATGAGCAGTTCTTC
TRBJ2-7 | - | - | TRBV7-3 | CASSQKGELLQYF | TGTGCCAGCAGCCAAAAGGGGGAGTTGCTGCAGTACTTC
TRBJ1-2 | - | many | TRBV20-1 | CSAPWTETNYGYTF | TGCAGTGCTCCTTGGACGGAAACTAACTATGGCTACACCTTC
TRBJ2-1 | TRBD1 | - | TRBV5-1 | CATSLGTGNYNEQFF | TGCGCCACCAGCTTGGGGACAGGGAATTACAATGAGCAGTTCTTC
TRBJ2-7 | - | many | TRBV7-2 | CASSSSLGTYEQYF | TGTGCCAGCAGCTCCTCCCTTGGCACCTACGAGCAGTACTTC
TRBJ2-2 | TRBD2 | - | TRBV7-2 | CASSGSGSAGEPFF | TGTGCCAGCAGCGGCAGCGGGAGTGCCGGGGAGCCGTTTTTT
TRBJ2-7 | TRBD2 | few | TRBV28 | CASSFSSGIYEQYF | TGTGCCAGCAGTTTTTCTAGCGGGATTTACGAGCAGTACTTC
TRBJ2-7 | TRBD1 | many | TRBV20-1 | CSARVNRGRNEQYF | TGCAGTGCTAGAGTCAACAGGGGCCGGAACGAGCAGTACTTC
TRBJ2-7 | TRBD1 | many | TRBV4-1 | CASSRGQMSYEQYF | TGCGCCAGCAGTCGGGGACAGATGTCCTACGAGCAGTACTTC
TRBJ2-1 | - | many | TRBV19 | CASSMWRHDGEQFF | TGTGCCAGTAGTATGTGGAGACACGACGGTGAGCAGTTCTTC
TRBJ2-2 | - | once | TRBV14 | CASSPVPLRSRTGELFF | TGTGCCAGCAGCCCAGTGCCACTACGATCCCGCACCGGGGAGCTGTTTTTT
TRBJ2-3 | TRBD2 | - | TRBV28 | CASSVSSGRHTDTQYF | TGTGCCAGCAGCGTATCGAGCGGGAGACACACAGATACGCAGTATTTT
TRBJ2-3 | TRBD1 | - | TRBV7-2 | CASSLQGQVDTQYF | TGTGCCAGCAGCTTACAGGGACAGGTTGATACGCAGTATTTT
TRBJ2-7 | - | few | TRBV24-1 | CATSDAQRVGEQYF | TGTGCCACCAGTGATGCACAGCGGGTCGGCGAGCAGTACTTC
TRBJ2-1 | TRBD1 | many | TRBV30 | CAWTGGYNEQFF | TGTGCCTGGACAGGGGGCTACAATGAGCAGTTCTTC
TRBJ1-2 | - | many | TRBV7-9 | CAGTRGGANYGYTF | TGTGCCGGGACGAGGGGGGGCGCCAACTATGGCTACACCTTC
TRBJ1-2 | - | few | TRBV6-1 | CASSPRDQAGGYTF | TGTGCCAGCAGCCCCAGGGACCAAGCGGGAGGCTACACCTTC
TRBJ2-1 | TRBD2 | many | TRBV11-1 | CASSYPLAEGGHNEQFF | TGTGCCAGCAGCTATCCACTAGCGGAGGGGGGACACAATGAGCAGTTCTTC
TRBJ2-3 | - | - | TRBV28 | CASSLVQGPRASTDTQYF | TGTGCCAGCAGTTTAGTGCAGGGTCCCCGTGCTAGCACAGATACGCAGTATTTT
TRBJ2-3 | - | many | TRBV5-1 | CASSRGQEGTQYF | TGCGCCAGCAGCCGTGGACAGGAGGGTACGCAGTATTTT
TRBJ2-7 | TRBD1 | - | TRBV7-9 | CASSLDREGDEQYF | TGTGCCAGCAGCTTGGACAGGGAAGGTGACGAGCAGTACTTC
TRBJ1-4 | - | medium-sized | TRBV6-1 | CASSVVGGMAEKLFF | TGTGCCAGCAGTGTAGTTGGGGGGATGGCCGAAAAACTGTTTTTT
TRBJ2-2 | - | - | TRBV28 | CASSLDFGAGELFF | TGTGCCAGCAGCTTAGATTTTGGCGCCGGGGAGCTGTTTTTT
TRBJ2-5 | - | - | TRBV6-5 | CASSYPRRGETQYF | TGTGCCAGCAGTTACCCCAGGAGGGGAGAGACCCAGTACTTC
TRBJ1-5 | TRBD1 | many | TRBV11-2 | CASSLVRTGGVVNQPQHF | TGTGCCAGCAGCTTAGTGAGGACAGGGGGCGTGGTCAATCAGCCCCAGCATTTT
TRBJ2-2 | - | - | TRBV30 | CAWSRQNTGELFF | TGTGCCTGGAGCAGACAGAACACCGGGGAGCTGTTTTTT
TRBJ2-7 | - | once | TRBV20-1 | CSAGSGQQTYEQYF | TGCAGTGCCGGTTCGGGACAACAGACCTACGAGCAGTACTTC
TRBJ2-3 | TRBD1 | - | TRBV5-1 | CASSHGQGTDTQYF | TGCGCCAGCAGCCACGGACAGGGCACAGATACGCAGTATTTT
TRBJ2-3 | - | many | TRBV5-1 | CASSPGTFPDTQYF | TGCGCCAGCAGCCCCGGGACCTTCCCCGATACGCAGTATTTT
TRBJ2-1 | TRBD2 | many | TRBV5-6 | CASSLPGLAGVNEQFF | TGTGCCAGCAGCTTGCCGGGACTAGCGGGAGTCAATGAGCAGTTCTTC
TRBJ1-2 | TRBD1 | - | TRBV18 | CASSPDRGGYTF | TGCGCCAGCTCACCAGACAGGGGTGGCTACACCTTC
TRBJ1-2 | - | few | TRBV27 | CASSSSDLTDGENYGYTF | TGTGCCAGCAGTTCCTCAGACTTAACCGACGGGGAAAACTATGGCTACACCTTC
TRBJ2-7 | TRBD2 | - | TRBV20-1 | CSARDASGRSGYKQYF | TGCAGTGCTAGAGATGCTAGCGGGAGGAGTGGCTACAAGCAGTACTTC